These T cell receptor beta chains were read from a single sample in a study of identical twins. One entry per CDR3 protein results from TCRdb running MiXCR on the 5' RACE reads. The sample holds about 720,000 distinct CDR3 sequences, 8.6% seen once. The same data also went into a second study, on yellow fever vaccine responses in identical twins.

Sequencing was done on a sample of PBMCs. All receptors derive from a woman aged 18-29 years in good health. Both conserved end residues are part of each CDR3. Each record gives: J gene, clone size, D gene, V gene, CDR3 DNA, CDR3 protein. D genes are given only for firm matches. Rows give clone size only sometimes, using once, few, many, or a class for an expanded clone.

>TRBJ2-1|.|TRBD2|TRBV2
TGTGCCAGCAGCGGGACTAGTAACAATGAGCAGTTCTTC
CASSGTSNNEQFF
>TRBJ2-7|many|TRBD2|TRBV12-3/TRBV12-4
TGTGCCAGCAGTCGACTAGCGGCCTACGAGCAGTACTTC
CASSRLAAYEQYF
>TRBJ2-1|many|.|TRBV4-3
TGCGCCAGCAGCCAAGCCGACAGGGGTGTCGCGGGAGGGAGTAATAATGAGCAGTTCTTC
CASSQADRGVAGGSNNEQFF
>TRBJ1-6|.|.|TRBV9
TGTGCCAGCAGCGTAGGCAGAGACTATAATTCACCCCTCCACTTT
CASSVGRDYNSPLHF
>TRBJ2-1|many|TRBD1|TRBV12-3/TRBV12-4
TGTGCCAGCAGTAAAAGGGGACAGGGACCTCGTGATGAGCAGTTCTTC
CASSKRGQGPRDEQFF
>TRBJ2-1|many|TRBD2|TRBV5-1
TGCGCCAGCAGCTTGGAAGCGGGAGCGGGTAATGAGCAGTTCTTC
CASSLEAGAGNEQFF
>TRBJ2-7|.|TRBD2|TRBV27
TGTGCCAGTCTCTCGGGACTAGCGGGCGAGCAGTACTTC
CASLSGLAGEQYF
>TRBJ1-2|few|TRBD1|TRBV6-6
TGTGCCAGCAGCGGACAGGTCGGGGATGGCTACACCTTC
CASSGQVGDGYTF
>TRBJ2-5|many|.|TRBV29-1
TGCAGCGTTGAGCAAATGGTACAGGAGACCCAGTACTTC
CSVEQMVQETQYF
>TRBJ2-3|few|.|TRBV10-3
TGTGCCATCAGTGCCCGGGACCTCGGTGGCACAGATACGCAGTATTTT
CAISARDLGGTDTQYF
>TRBJ2-2|few|TRBD1|TRBV11-2
TGTGCCAGCAGCTTAGCCAGGGGGACCGGGGAGCTGTTTTTT
CASSLARGTGELFF
>TRBJ2-2|.|.|TRBV7-6
TGTGCCAGCAGCTTAGCGAGCTACGGAGTTGCCGGGGAGCTGTTTTTT
CASSLASYGVAGELFF
>TRBJ2-1|few|TRBD2|TRBV12-3/TRBV12-4
TGTGCCAGCAGAGATCTAGCGGGAGGCCGGGAGCAGTTCTTC
CASRDLAGGREQFF
>TRBJ2-5|.|TRBD1|TRBV12-3/TRBV12-4
TGTGCCAGCAGTTTCCCCTACAGGGGTCAAGAGACCCAGTACTTC
CASSFPYRGQETQYF
>TRBJ1-4|many|.|TRBV28
TGTGCCAGCGGACCAGTTGCAACTAATGAAAAACTGTTTTTT
CASGPVATNEKLFF
>TRBJ2-1|many|.|TRBV3-1
TGTGCCAGCAGCCAAGAGGTTAATGAGCAGTTCTTC
CASSQEVNEQFF
>TRBJ1-1|.|.|TRBV29-1
TGCAGCGTTTGGAGTTACACTGAAGCTTTCTTT
CSVWSYTEAFF
>TRBJ2-3|few|.|TRBV6-2/TRBV6-3
TGTGCCAGTACCACTCGGACCCTCACAGATACGCAGTATTTT
CASTTRTLTDTQYF
>TRBJ2-3|.|.|TRBV5-6
TGTGCCATCAGCCCCGGGATCGGAGATACGCAGTATTTT
CAISPGIGDTQYF
>TRBJ2-1|few|.|TRBV4-3
TGCGCCAGCAGCCAAGGGGGGATGCAGTTCTTC
CASSQGGMQFF
>TRBJ1-2|.|.|TRBV12-3/TRBV12-4
TGTGCCAGCAGTTTAGCGGATTGGTTTAACTATGGCTACACCTTC
CASSLADWFNYGYTF
>TRBJ1-2|.|TRBD1|TRBV24-1
TGTGCCACCAGTGACCCGGACAGGGGAGATGGCTACACCTTC
CATSDPDRGDGYTF
>TRBJ2-1|.|.|TRBV24-1
TGTGCCACCAGTTCTTCCGGCACCTACAATGAGCAGTTCTTC
CATSSSGTYNEQFF
>TRBJ2-1|few|TRBD1|TRBV2
TGTGCCAGCAGTGAGACAGGGGGCCGATGGAATGAGCAGTTCTTC
CASSETGGRWNEQFF
>TRBJ2-3|many|TRBD2|TRBV7-2
TGTGCCAGCAGCCCCCACGGTAGCGGGAGCACAGATACGCAGTATTTT
CASSPHGSGSTDTQYF
>TRBJ2-7|.|.|TRBV29-1
TGCAGCGTTGAATTAGCGCTCTCCTACGAGCAGTACTTC
CSVELALSYEQYF
>TRBJ2-3|.|.|TRBV7-8
TGTGCCAGCGGGCGACAGGGAGGTTCGACAGATACGCAGTATTTT
CASGRQGGSTDTQYF
>TRBJ2-7|many|.|TRBV12-3/TRBV12-4
TGTGCCAGCAGTTTCGGATGGGAGCAGTACTTC
CASSFGWEQYF
>TRBJ2-3|.|.|TRBV12-5
TGTGCTAGTGGTCCGGGGGATACAGATACGCAGTATTTT
CASGPGDTDTQYF